The 30 T cell receptor beta chains given below trace back to one sample, sequenced in a study of cytomegalovirus exposure and HLA in healthy donors. TCRdb's copy holds only in-frame clones and misses some; the assay was immunoSEQ multiplex PCR. The sample gives 150,000 to 200,000 clones, around nine tenths of which show up once; less than 3% is in the top ten. Sequenced input: PBMCs. Every receptor here comes from a young man in good health and CMV-seropositive.

The genes are TRBV7-6 and TRBJ2-4; no reliable D call. The CDR3 loop spans 16 amino acids. Germline CDR1 and CDR2: SGHVS and FNYEAQ. Trimming removed 7 bases from V and 0 bases from J, with 16 bases in between. CDR3 in amino acids: CASTGDQSLAKNIQYF. In DNA form, the CDR3 reads TGTGCCAGCACCGGAGATCAGTCCCTAGCCAAAAACATTCAGTACTTC.

The rearrangement links TRBV7-9 to TRBJ1-2, with D uncertain. The germline V gene encodes CDR1 SEHNR and CDR2 FQNEAQ (reference sequence). V dropped 4 bases and J dropped 2 bases, with 14 bases sitting between them. The CDR3 sequence is 15 residues long. CDR3 nucleotide sequence: TGTGCCAGCAGCTCCGGCTACACAGAAAACTATGGCTACACCTTC. It specifies CASSSGYTENYGYTF.

V gene TRBV11-2 combines with J gene TRBJ2-7; D call uncertain. The ends were cut back, 3 bases at V and 7 bases at J, with 7 bases in the middle. Germline-derived CDR1 and CDR2 are SGHAT and FQNNGV. This CDR3 is 11 amino acids long. In nucleotides, the CDR3 is TGTGCCAGCAGCTTCACTTGGGAGCAGTACTTC. Its translation: CASSFTWEQYF.

J is TRBJ2-3 and V is TRBV28; D remains unclear. CDR1 and CDR2 (germline): MDHEN, SYDVKM. Deletions cut 9 bases from V and 5 bases from J, with 12 bases between. The CDR3 loop spans 12 amino acids. CDR3 bases: TGTGCCAGTGAAAGCTACGGAGATACGCAGTATTTT. Translating it yields CASESYGDTQYF. Full variable domain (remainder filled in from reference TRBV28 and TRBJ2-3): DVKVTQSSRYLVKRTGEKVFLECVQDMDHENMFWYRQDPGLGLRLIYFSYDVKMKEKGDIPEGYSVSREKKERFSLILESASTNQTSMYLCASESYGDTQYFGPGTRLTVL.

This clone was seen only once. The gene calls are TRBV11-3 and TRBJ1-6; 9 bases line up with TRBD1. This CDR3 has 15 amino acids. V trimming: 5 bases; J trimming: 10 bases; junction bases outside the gene matches: 9. Germline CDR1 reads SGHNT; CDR2 reads YENEEA. The CDR3: CASSLRTGDGSPLHF. The CDR3 nucleotides are TGTGCCAGCAGCCTCCGGACAGGGGACGGGTCACCCCTCCACTTT.

This chain joins TRBV7-9 and TRBJ1-1; D is possibly TRBD1 (5 bases). CDR1 is SEHNR, CDR2 FQNEAQ, per germline (reference sequence). This CDR3 is 16 amino acids long. Trimming removed 5 bases at V and 4 bases at J, with 20 bases between. CDR3 protein: CASSPPGDRLGTEAFF. Written as DNA, the CDR3 is TGTGCCAGCAGCCCTCCGGGGGACCGATTGGGCACTGAAGCTTTCTTT.

This clone was picked up one time. The gene calls are TRBV21-1 and TRBJ2-3; TRBD2, the D gene given by the table, was not confirmed from the DNA. TRBV21-1 is a pseudogene. The CDR3 spans 17 residues. CDR3 protein: CASSKKTSGDLTDTQYF. The DNA for the CDR3 is TGTGCCAGCAGCAAAAAGACTAGCGGGGACCTCACAGATACGCAGTATTTT.

The DNA of the CDR3 is TGCGCCAGCAGTCAAACAAAAATTAAAAGCTCCTACGAGCAGTACTTC. Protein: CASSQTKIKSSYEQYF. This chain connects TRBV23-1 to TRBJ2-7; D uncertain. TRBV23-1 is an open reading frame, and its role is uncertain. V shed 2 bases and J shed 0 bases, with 14 bases lying between them. CDR3 length equals 16 residues.

The gene calls are TRBV28 and TRBJ2-7; tentative D call: TRBD2 (5 bases). The CDR3 loop spans 14 amino acids. V lost 6 bases, J lost 6 bases, and 18 bases lay in between. Germline V gene lookup returns CDR1 MDHEN and CDR2 SYDVKM. The CDR3 sequence is CASSRPGEGREQYF. In DNA, the CDR3 is TGTGCCAGCAGCCGTCCCGGGGAAGGACGCGAGCAGTACTTC.

This clone was counted only a few times. The rearrangement uses TRBV7-9 and TRBJ2-7; no reliable D call. Germline V gene lookup returns CDR1 SEHNR and CDR2 FQNEAQ (reference sequence). Trimming removed 1 base from V and 7 bases from J, with 11 bases in between. This CDR3 is 13 amino acids long. The CDR3, as DNA: TGTGCCAGCAGCTTAGATCAATCGAGGGAGCAGTACTTC. This sequence encodes CASSLDQSREQYF.

V gene TRBV5-3 combines with J gene TRBJ2-7; D might be TRBD2 (6 bases). TRBV5-3 belongs to the ORF category, with a function that is uncertain. This CDR3 has 14 amino acids. Between the trimmed V and J ends, which lost 2 bases and 5 bases, there was a span of 14 bases. CDR3 nucleotides: TGTGCCAGAAGCTTCGCCGGGGGAGTTGACGAGCAGTACTTC. Translated: CARSFAGGVDEQYF.

This chain links TRBV2 with TRBJ2-7, with TRBD1 as a possible D gene (6 bases). CDR3 length: 17 residues. V was cut by 8 bases and J by 4 bases, with 27 bases left in between. Germline assignment: CDR1 SNHLY and CDR2 FYNNEI. The DNA for the CDR3 is TGTGCCAGCCGTAAGAACAGGGTTACTACTTTTTTTTACGAGCAGTACTTC. The encoded protein is CASRKNRVTTFFYEQYF. The full variable domain, its missing parts supplied by reference TRBV2 and TRBJ2-7, is EPEVTQTPSHQVTQMGQEVILRCVPISNHLYFYWYRQILGQKVEFLVSFYNNEISEKSEIFDDQFSVERPDGSNFTLKIRSTKLEDSAMYFCASRKNRVTTFFYEQYFGPGTRLTVT.

This clone has only one observation. V and J are TRBV19 and TRBJ1-2; D ambiguous. CDR1 and CDR2 (germline): LNHDA, SQIVND (reference sequence). Deletions cut 6 bases from V and 8 bases from J, with 13 bases between. The CDR3 runs to 12 residues. CDR3 sequence: CASRVGPRGYTF. In DNA, the CDR3 is TGTGCCAGTAGGGTCGGTCCTCGCGGCTACACCTTC.

The chain couples TRBV7-9 to TRBJ1-2; perhaps TRBD1 as D (5 bases). This CDR3 has 14 residues. The germline gives CDR1 SEHNR, CDR2 FQNEAQ (reference sequence). V lost 1 base and J 8 bases, leaving 14 bases between the germline ends. The CDR3: CASSLEGAYGGYTF. Here the CDR3 DNA reads TGTGCCAGCAGCTTAGAAGGGGCCTATGGCGGCTACACCTTC. Filled out from reference TRBV7-9 and TRBJ1-2, the complete variable domain reads DTGVSQNPRHKITKRGQNVTFRCDPISEHNRLYWYRQTLGQGPEFLTYFQNEAQLEKSRLLSDRFSAERPKGSFSTLEIQRTEQGDSAMYLCASSLEGAYGGYTFGSGTRLTVV.

The CDR3 DNA sequence: TGTGCCAGCAGCCCATCCGTGACGGGGACAGGGGAGGGGGATACGCAGTATTTT. Translation: CASSPSVTGTGEGDTQYF. The V gene is TRBV9, the J gene TRBJ2-3, with 10 bases that match TRBD1. The CDR3 is 18 amino acids. CDR1 is SGDLS and CDR2 is YYNGEE in the germline V gene. V was pared by 4 bases and J by 6 bases, with 17 bases of the junction left unmatched. Based on the CDR3 plus reference TRBV9 and TRBJ2-3, the full variable domain is DSGVTQTPKHLITATGQRVTLRCSPRSGDLSVYWYQQSLDQGLQFLIQYYNGEERAKGNILERFSAQQFPDLHSELNLSSLELGDSALYFCASSPSVTGTGEGDTQYFGPGTRLTVL.

The chain combines TRBV15 with TRBJ1-4; unclear D gene. Trimming pared 7 bases from V and 7 bases from J, leaving 13 bases between. Germline-derived CDR1 and CDR2 are LNHNV and YYDKDF (reference sequence). The CDR3 spans 13 residues. The CDR3 bases are TGTGCCACCAAGTCCCAAAGGAGTGAAAAACTGTTTTTT. This codes for CATKSQRSEKLFF.

In DNA form, the CDR3 reads TGTGCCAGCTTGGGACAGGGGCCTTCCACAGATACGCAGTATTTT. It translates to CASLGQGPSTDTQYF. The chain has TRBV7-8 and TRBJ2-3; 10 nucleotides agree with TRBD1. CDR1 and CDR2 (germline): SGHVS, FQNEAQ. The length of the CDR3 is 15 residues. The ends lost 8 bases at V and 2 bases at J; junction bases unmatched: 7.

The rearrangement joins TRBV9 to TRBJ1-2; D is perhaps TRBD1 (6 bases). The V gene's germline CDR1 is SGDLS and CDR2 YYNGEE. This CDR3 spans 14 amino acids. V lost 3 bases, J lost 3 bases, and 12 bases lay in between. The CDR3 reads CASSAARTDYGYTF. The CDR3 DNA follows: TGTGCCAGCAGCGCGGCCAGGACAGACTATGGCTACACCTTC. Using reference TRBV9 and TRBJ1-2 for the parts outside the CDR3, the full variable domain is DSGVTQTPKHLITATGQRVTLRCSPRSGDLSVYWYQQSLDQGLQFLIQYYNGEERAKGNILERFSAQQFPDLHSELNLSSLELGDSALYFCASSAARTDYGYTFGSGTRLTVV.

This sequence joins TRBV11-2 and TRBJ2-5, with 12 nucleotides matching TRBD2. V lost 0 bases and J lost 3; bases outside the gene matches: 5. The CDR3 spans 17 residues. Germline V gene data show CDR1 as SGHAT and CDR2 as FQNNGV. This CDR3 is CASSLDRTSGAKETQYF. As DNA, the CDR3 is TGTGCCAGCAGCTTAGATAGGACTAGCGGGGCGAAAGAGACCCAGTACTTC.

The V call is TRBV28, the J call TRBJ1-2; D unclear. The V gene lost 5 bases and the J gene lost 0 bases, with 4 bases spanning the gap. This CDR3 contains 12 residues. Germline CDR1 and CDR2: MDHEN and SYDVKM. CDR3 DNA: TGTGCCAGCAGTGGCTCTAACTATGGCTACACCTTC. Protein sequence: CASSGSNYGYTF.

This clone was picked up a small number of times. The chain couples TRBV19 to TRBJ2-7; 9 positions agree with TRBD1. Germline CDR1 is LNHDA and CDR2 is SQIVND (reference sequence). The CDR3 has 16 residues. V shed 3 bases, J shed 3 bases, and the junction held 9 bases outside the gene matches. In DNA form, the CDR3 reads TGTGCCAGTAGTATGGGACAGGGTCACCCGATCTACGAGCAGTACTTC. Its translation: CASSMGQGHPIYEQYF.

This chain uses TRBV19 with TRBJ1-1, with D perhaps TRBD1 (5 bases). Germline CDR1 LNHDA, CDR2 SQIVND (reference sequence). Between the trimmed V and J ends, which lost 5 bases and 4 bases, there was a span of 14 bases. The length of the CDR3 is 14 residues. The CDR3 sequence: CASSSAGLRTEAFF. The CDR3 DNA sequence: TGTGCCAGTAGTTCTGCAGGGTTACGCACTGAAGCTTTCTTT.

The rearrangement joins TRBV4-3 to TRBJ2-7, with D possibly matching TRBD2 (5 bases). V gave up 0 bases and J gave up 2 bases, with 17 bases separating them. From germline, CDR1 is LGHNA and CDR2 YSLEER. The CDR3 is made up of 17 amino acids. CDR3 residues: CASSQDRLAGAPYEQYF. Here the CDR3 DNA reads TGCGCCAGCAGCCAAGACCGACTTGCGGGTGCTCCCTACGAGCAGTACTTC.

The chain employs TRBV9 and TRBJ2-3; 16 bases are a match to TRBD2. Germline CDR1 and CDR2: SGDLS and YYNGEE. The CDR3 sequence is 18 residues long. Trimming removed 4 bases from V and 0 bases from J; junction bases left unmatched: 5. The CDR3 nucleotides are TGTGCCAGCAGCCCCGGGACTAGCGGGAGGGCTAGCACAGATACGCAGTATTTT. This sequence encodes CASSPGTSGRASTDTQYF.

V gene TRBV4-3 combines with J gene TRBJ2-5; 11 nucleotides agree with TRBD1. The CDR3 has 16 amino acids. The germline V gene encodes CDR1 LGHNA and CDR2 YSLEER. V shed 1 base and J 5 bases; nucleotides not matched to a gene: 6. CDR3 in amino acids: CASSQAGTGGWETQYF. CDR3 in DNA: TGCGCCAGCAGCCAAGCGGGGACAGGGGGTTGGGAGACCCAGTACTTC.

The CDR3 protein is CASSHFGLAEETQYF. The CDR3 DNA reads as TGTGCCAGCAGCCACTTCGGACTAGCGGAAGAGACCCAGTACTTC. The chain combines TRBV5-4 with TRBJ2-5, with 10 positions matching TRBD2. Germline CDR1 is SGHNT and CDR2 is YYREEE (reference sequence). CDR3 size: 15 residues. V shed 4 bases and J 3 bases; nucleotides not matched to a gene: 6.

This clone has more than one count but fewer than ten. The V gene is TRBV19, the J gene TRBJ2-7, with 7 positions matching TRBD2. The V gene end was trimmed by 8 bases and the J gene end by 3 bases; junction bases not matched to a gene: 7. There are 13 residues in the CDR3. Per germline, CDR1 LNHDA and CDR2 SQIVND (reference sequence). The CDR3 here is CASLGGSNYEQYF. DNA for the CDR3: TGTGCCAGTTTGGGCGGGAGTAACTACGAGCAGTACTTC.

This clone has more than one count but fewer than ten. The J gene is TRBJ1-1, the V gene TRBV9; weak D call: TRBD1 (6 bases). This CDR3 contains 14 residues. Per germline, CDR1 SGDLS and CDR2 YYNGEE. Trimming cost V 3 bases and J 5 bases, with 14 bases left between them. The CDR3 reads CASSASKTGTEAFF. In DNA, the CDR3 is TGTGCCAGCAGCGCTTCAAAGACAGGAACTGAAGCTTTCTTT.

This clone was counted a single time. V is TRBV5-8 and J is TRBJ1-2; D might be TRBD1 (5 bases). V gave up 5 bases and J gave up 8 bases, with 13 bases separating them. Per the germline V gene, CDR1 is SGHTS and CDR2 is YDEGEE. This CDR3 has 12 residues. CDR3 in amino acids: CASSWGGSGYTF. Here the CDR3 DNA reads TGTGCCAGCAGTTGGGGGGGAAGCGGCTACACCTTC.

The CDR3 is CAWSIRRVSVQRALKDKLFF. CDR3 nucleotides: TGTGCCTGGAGTATCCGGAGGGTATCCGTTCAAAGGGCCCTGAAGGATAAACTGTTTTTT. The chain employs TRBV30 and TRBJ1-4; D not resolved. Germline assignment: CDR1 GTSNPN and CDR2 SVGIG (reference sequence). The CDR3 runs 20 residues. Trimming stripped 2 bases from V and 11 bases from J, with 36 bases between.